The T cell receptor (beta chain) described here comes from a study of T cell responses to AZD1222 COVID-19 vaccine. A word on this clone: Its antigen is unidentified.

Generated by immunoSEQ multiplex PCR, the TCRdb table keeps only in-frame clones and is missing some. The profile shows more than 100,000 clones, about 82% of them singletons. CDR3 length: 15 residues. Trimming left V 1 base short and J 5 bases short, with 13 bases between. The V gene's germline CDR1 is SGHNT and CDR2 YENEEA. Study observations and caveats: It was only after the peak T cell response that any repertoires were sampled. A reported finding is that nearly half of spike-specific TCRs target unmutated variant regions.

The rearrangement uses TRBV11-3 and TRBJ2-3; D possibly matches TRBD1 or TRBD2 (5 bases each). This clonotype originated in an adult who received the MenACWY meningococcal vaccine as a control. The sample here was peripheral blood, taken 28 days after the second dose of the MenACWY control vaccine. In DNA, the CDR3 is TGTGCCAGCAGCTTAGGCGGGCAGGGAAGAGATACGCAGTATTTT. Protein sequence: CASSLGGQGRDTQYF.